The source of this T cell receptor (beta chain) is a study of blood T cell repertoires in COVID-19 (dated by TCRdb to the early 2020s). Describing the broader study: Collaborator samples came from the United States, Italy and Spain and covered acute and convalescent phases of COVID-19. Samples came from the ongoing ImmuneRACE study (first 160 participants) plus 1,254 subjects from 6 global collaborators. The prospective study material was composed of cDNA or gDNA derived from T cells, B-cell-depleted T cells, or PBMCs. A freely available public database, intended as a resource for researchers studying the immune response to SARS-CoV-2, is where the repertoires were released. Nearly every sample came with metadata listing a de-identified subject ID, COVID-19 status, age in years and sex. The dataset comprised deeply sampled blood TCRbeta repertoires from subjects exposed to, actively infected with, or recovered from COVID-19. Where available, HLA class I and class II types were taken from metadata supplied by the sample provider and were not determined by assay-based typing. Overall study outcomes, separate from this receptor: Clinical and demographic metadata were provided uncurated, with the amount varying by source and participant.

Via the germline V gene, CDR1 is SGHRS and CDR2 YFSETQ. Trimming accounts for 0 bases at V and 10 bases at J, while the number of junction bases matched to no gene is 20. The CDR3, from cysteine to phenylalanine, totals 20 residues. The only DNA kept is the CDR3, 60 bases in frame from the first base. The immunoSEQ Assay, a bias-controlled multiplex PCR, was used to amplify TCRbeta CDR3 regions from genomic DNA. The source study handled its data this way. The number of nucleated cells in each sample was estimated by amplification of reference gene primers within the assay. To quantify the absolute abundance of each unique TCRbeta CDR3 rearrangement, sequence reads were collapsed and filtered. Productive Simpson clonality was computed per sample as the square root of Simpson's diversity index over productive rearrangements. The table was pulled from immuneACCESS by TCRdb, which kept in-frame rearrangements only. Such tables lose some clones; where checked, under half of the loss comes from unresolved V genes, and the rest has no known cause. Clone size and the V and J calls come from that table; the DNA yielded D and trimming. Within this sample are over 200,000 clones, with 88% of them counted one time only. Under 0.9% of the sample is held by the ten biggest clonotypes.

About this clone itself: Its antigen remains unidentified. Base quality data are lacking; no much larger clone is found one base away.

Whole blood was collected in K2EDTA tubes by collaborating institutions according to the institutions' own protocols. For TCRbeta analysis, collaborator samples were shipped as frozen whole blood, as isolated PBMCs, or as DNA extracted from either sample type. The chain is assembled from TRBV5-1 and TRBJ1-6; 9 of the junction bases match TRBD1. Sequencing was done on a sample of peripheral blood. This receptor was taken from a man aged 40-49 years with acute or convalescent COVID-19. The CDR3 is CASSLGYRGRDGPSFSPLHF. The DNA is as follows: TGCGCCAGCAGCTTGGGGTACAGGGGGCGCGATGGGCCTAGTTTCTCACCCCTCCACTTT.